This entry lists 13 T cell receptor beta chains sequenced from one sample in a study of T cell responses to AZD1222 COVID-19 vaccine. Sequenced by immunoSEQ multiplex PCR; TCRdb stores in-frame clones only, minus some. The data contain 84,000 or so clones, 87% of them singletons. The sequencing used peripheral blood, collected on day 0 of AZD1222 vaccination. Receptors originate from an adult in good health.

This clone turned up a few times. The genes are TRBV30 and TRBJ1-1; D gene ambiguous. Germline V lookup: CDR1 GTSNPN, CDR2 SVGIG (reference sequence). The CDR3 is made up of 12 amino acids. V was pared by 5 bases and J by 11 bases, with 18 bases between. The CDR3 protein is CAWGQASGMAFF. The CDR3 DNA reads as TGTGCCTGGGGTCAGGCGTCGGGGATGGCTTTCTTT.

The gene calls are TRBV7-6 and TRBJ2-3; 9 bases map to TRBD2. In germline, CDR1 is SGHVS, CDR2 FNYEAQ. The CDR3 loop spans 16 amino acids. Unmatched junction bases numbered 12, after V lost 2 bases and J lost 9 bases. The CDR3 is CASSLYRSGRFDTQYF. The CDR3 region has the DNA TGTGCCAGCAGCTTATACCGTAGCGGGAGATTTGACACGCAGTATTTT.

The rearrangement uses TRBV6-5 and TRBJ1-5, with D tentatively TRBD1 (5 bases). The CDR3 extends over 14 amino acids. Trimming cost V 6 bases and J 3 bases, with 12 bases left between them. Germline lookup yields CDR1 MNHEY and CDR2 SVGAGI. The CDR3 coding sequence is TGTGCCAGCAGGCCCTGGGGGGACAATCAGCCCCAGCATTTT. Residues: CASRPWGDNQPQHF.

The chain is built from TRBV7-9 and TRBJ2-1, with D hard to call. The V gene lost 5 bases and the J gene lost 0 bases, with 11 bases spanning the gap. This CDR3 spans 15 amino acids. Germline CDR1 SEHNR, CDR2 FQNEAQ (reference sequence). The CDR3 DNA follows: TGTGCCAGCAGCCCTACTTACCTCTCCTACAATGAGCAGTTCTTC. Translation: CASSPTYLSYNEQFF.

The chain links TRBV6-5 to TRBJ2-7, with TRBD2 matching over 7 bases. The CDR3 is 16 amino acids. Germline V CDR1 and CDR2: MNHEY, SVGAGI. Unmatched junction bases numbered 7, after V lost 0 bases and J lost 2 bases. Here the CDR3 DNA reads TGTGCCAGCAGTTACTCCAGGCGGGACTACACCTACGAGCAGTACTTC. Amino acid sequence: CASSYSRRDYTYEQYF.

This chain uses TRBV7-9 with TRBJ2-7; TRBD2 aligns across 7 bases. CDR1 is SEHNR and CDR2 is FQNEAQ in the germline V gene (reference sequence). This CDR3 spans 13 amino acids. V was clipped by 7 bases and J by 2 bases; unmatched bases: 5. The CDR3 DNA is TGTGCCAGCACTATAGCGGGTGCCTACGAGCAGTACTTC. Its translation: CASTIAGAYEQYF.

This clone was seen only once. The DNA for the CDR3 is TGTGCCAGCAGCTTAACGCCAGCGAGGGGGTATGGCTACACCTTC. Translated: CASSLTPARGYGYTF. This chain uses TRBV7-2 with TRBJ1-2; the D gene is possibly TRBD1 (6 bases). The CDR3 covers 15 residues. V was clipped by 2 bases and J by 5 bases, with 15 bases between them. Per germline, CDR1 SGHTA and CDR2 FQGNSA.

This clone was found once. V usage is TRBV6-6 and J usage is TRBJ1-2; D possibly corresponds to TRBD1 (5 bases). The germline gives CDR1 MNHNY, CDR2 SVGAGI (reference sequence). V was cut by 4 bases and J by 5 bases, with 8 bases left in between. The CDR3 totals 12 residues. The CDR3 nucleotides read TGTGCCAGCAGTTCCGGGGGTTATGGCTACACCTTC. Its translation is CASSSGGYGYTF.

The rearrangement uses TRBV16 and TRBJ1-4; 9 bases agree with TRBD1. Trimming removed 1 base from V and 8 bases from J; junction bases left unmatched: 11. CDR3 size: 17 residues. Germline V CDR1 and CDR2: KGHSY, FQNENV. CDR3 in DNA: TGTGCCAGCAGCCAATGGACAGGACAGGGGAATGCAGAAAAACTGTTTTTT. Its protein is CASSQWTGQGNAEKLFF.

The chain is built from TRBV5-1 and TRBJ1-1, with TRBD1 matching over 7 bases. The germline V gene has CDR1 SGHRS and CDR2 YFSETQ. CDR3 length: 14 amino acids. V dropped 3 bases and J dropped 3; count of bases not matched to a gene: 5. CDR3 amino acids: CASSSLQGDTEAFF. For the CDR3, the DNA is TGCGCCAGCAGCTCTTTGCAGGGGGACACTGAAGCTTTCTTT.

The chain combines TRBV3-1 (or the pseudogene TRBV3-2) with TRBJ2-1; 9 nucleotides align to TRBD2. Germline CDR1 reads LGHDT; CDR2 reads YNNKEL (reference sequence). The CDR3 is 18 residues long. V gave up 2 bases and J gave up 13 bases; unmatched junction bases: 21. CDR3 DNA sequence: TGTGCCAGCAGCCAAAAGGTGAGGGGGAGCGGGAGGCGCAGGGGACAGTTCTTC. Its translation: CASSQKVRGSGRRRGQFF.

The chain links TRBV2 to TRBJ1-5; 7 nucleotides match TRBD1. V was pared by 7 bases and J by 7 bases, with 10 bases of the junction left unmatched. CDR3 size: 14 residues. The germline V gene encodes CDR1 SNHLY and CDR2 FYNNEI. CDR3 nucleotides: TGTGCCAGCACCCTTACAGGGGTAGGGCAGCCCCAGCATTTT. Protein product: CASTLTGVGQPQHF.

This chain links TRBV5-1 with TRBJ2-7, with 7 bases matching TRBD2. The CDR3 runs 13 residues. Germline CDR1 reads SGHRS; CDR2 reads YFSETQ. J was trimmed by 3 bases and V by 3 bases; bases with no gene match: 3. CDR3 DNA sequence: TGCGCCAGCAGCTCCAGGGAGGGCTACGAGCAGTACTTC. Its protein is CASSSREGYEQYF. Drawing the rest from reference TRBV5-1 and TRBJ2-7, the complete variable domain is KAGVTQTPRYLIKTRGQQVTLSCSPISGHRSVSWYQQTPGQGLQFLFEYFSETQRNKGNFPGRFSGRQFSNSRSEMNVSTLELGDSALYLCASSSREGYEQYFGPGTRLTVT.